The text below deals with one TCR beta chain. Antigen: not known. The data belong to a study of cytomegalovirus exposure and HLA in healthy donors. Study in general: HLA-typed donors contributed approximately 86 million unique TCRs, which were held in an early data release.

PCR primers comprised 60 Vbeta and 13 Jbeta primers. Repertoires were generated with immunoSEQ multiplex PCR, while TCRdb's copy carries only in-frame clones and drops some. The sample includes under 100,000 clones, around 80% of them seen just once. The germline V and J ends were trimmed by 5 bases and 1 base, with 14 bases remaining between them. Germline lookup yields CDR1 GTSNPN and CDR2 SVGIG (reference sequence). The CDR3 covers 14 residues. Findings of the study overall: A later analysis linked a missense DCLRE1C variant to TCR beta V- and J-gene trimming.

The chain uses TRBV30 and TRBJ1-2; D perhaps matches TRBD1 (6 bases). This TCR was recovered from a human donor in good health. Source material: PBMCs. Written as DNA, the CDR3 is TGTGCCTGGCACCGCAGGGGCCGTAACTATGGCTACACCTTC. The encoded protein is CAWHRRGRNYGYTF.